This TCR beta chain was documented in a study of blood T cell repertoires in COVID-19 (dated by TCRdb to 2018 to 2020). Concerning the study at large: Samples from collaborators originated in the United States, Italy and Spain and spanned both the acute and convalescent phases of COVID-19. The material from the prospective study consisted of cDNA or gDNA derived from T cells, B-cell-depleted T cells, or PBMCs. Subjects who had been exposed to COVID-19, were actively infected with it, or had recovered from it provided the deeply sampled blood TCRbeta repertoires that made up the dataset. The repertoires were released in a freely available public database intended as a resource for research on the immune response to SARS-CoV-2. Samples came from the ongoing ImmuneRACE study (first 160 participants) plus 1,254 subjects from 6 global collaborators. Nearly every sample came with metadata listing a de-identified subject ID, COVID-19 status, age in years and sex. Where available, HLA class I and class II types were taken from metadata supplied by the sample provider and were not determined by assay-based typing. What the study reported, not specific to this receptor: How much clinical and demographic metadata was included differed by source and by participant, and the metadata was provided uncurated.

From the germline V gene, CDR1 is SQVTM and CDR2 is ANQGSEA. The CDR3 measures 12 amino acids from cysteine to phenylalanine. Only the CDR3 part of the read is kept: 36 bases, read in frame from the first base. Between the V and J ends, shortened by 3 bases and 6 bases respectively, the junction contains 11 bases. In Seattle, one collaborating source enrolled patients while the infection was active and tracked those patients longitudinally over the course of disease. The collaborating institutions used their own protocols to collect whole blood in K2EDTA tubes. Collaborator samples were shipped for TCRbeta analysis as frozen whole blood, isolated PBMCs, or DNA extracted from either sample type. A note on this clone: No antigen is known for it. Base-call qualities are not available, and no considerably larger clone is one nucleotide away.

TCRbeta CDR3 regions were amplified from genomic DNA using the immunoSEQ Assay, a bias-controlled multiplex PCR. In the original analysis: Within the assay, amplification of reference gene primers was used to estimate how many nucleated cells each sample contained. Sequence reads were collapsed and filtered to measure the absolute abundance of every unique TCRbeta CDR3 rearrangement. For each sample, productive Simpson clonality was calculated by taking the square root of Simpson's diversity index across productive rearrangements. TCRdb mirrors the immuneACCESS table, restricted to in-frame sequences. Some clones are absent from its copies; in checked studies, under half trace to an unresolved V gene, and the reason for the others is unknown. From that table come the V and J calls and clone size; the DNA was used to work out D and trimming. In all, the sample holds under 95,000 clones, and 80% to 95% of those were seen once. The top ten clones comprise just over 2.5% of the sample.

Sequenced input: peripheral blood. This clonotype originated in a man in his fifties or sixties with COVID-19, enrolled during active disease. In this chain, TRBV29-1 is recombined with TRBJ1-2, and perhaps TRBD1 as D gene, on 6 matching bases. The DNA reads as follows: TGCAGCGTTGACAGGGGTACCGATGGCTACACCTTC. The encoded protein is CSVDRGTDGYTF.